This TCR beta chain was retrieved from a study of T cells in Graves' hyperthyroidism and ophthalmopathy. V lost 4 bases and J lost 6, with 19 bases in between. The CDR3 is 15 amino acids. In germline, CDR1 is SGDLS, CDR2 YYNGEE. In this sample, this clonotype turned up many times. Its target is unknown. TCR beta CDR3 sequences were amplified from RNA transcripts. HTBI primers were used for first-round RT-PCR of the TCR CDR3. TCRdb re-analysed the multiplex PCR reads in MiXCR, keeping a single row per CDR3 protein. This sample has 550,000 to 700,000 distinct CDR3 sequences, with more than 45% found just once. General study points: Blood also held most thyroid clonotypes expanded beyond 0.001.

Researchers barred patients who had uncontrolled infection, other autoimmune disease, pregnancy or lactation. This TCR derives from an adult woman with Graves' disease, either hyperthyroidism or ophthalmopathy (not recorded which). The rearrangement joins TRBV9 to TRBJ1-2, with D tentatively TRBD1 (5 bases). Sequencing was carried out using peripheral blood or thyroid tissue (not recorded which). As DNA, the CDR3 is TGTGCCAGCAGCAACAGACAGCCTCCGAATGATGGCTACACCTTC. This sequence encodes CASSNRQPPNDGYTF.